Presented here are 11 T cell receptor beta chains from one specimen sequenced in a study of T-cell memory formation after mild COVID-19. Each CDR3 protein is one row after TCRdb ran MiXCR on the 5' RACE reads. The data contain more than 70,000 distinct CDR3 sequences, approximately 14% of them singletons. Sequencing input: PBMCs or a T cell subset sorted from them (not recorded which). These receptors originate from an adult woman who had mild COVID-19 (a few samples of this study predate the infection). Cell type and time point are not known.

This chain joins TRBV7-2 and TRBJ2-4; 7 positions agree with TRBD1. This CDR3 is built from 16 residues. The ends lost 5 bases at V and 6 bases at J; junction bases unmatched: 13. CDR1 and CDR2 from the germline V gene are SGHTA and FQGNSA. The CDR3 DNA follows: TGTGCCAGCAGCACAAGGACAGGCGAAACTGGAAACATTCAGTACTTC. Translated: CASSTRTGETGNIQYF.

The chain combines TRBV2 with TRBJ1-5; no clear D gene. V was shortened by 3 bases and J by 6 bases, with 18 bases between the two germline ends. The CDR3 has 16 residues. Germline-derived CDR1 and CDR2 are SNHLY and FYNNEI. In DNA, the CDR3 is TGTGCCAGCAGTGAGACGGGAATCTTCTTCAGTCAGCCCCAGCATTTT. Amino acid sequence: CASSETGIFFSQPQHF.

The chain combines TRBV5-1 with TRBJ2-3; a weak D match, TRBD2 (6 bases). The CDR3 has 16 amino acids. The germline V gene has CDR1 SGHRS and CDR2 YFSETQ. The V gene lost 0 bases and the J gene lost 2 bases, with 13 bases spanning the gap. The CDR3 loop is CASSLALAFYTDTQYF. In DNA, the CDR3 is TGCGCCAGCAGCTTGGCACTAGCCTTTTACACAGATACGCAGTATTTT.

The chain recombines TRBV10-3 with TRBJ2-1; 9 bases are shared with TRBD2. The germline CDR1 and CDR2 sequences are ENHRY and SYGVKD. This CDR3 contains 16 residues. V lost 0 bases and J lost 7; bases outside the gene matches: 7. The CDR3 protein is CAISESSRGGRNEQFF. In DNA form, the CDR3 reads TGTGCCATCAGTGAGTCATCGCGGGGGGGCAGGAATGAGCAGTTCTTC.

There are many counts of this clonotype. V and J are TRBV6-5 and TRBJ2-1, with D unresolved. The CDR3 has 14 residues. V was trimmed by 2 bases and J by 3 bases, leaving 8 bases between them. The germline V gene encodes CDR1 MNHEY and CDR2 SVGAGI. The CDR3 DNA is TGTGCCAGCAGTTACGGGCAGGACTACAATGAGCAGTTCTTC. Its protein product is CASSYGQDYNEQFF.

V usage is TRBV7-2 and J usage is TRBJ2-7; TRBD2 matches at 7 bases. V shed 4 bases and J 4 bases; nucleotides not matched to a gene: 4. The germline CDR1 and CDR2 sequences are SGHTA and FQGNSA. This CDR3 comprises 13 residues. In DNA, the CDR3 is TGTGCCAGCAGCTCATGGGGGGGTTACGAGCAGTACTTC. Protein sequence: CASSSWGGYEQYF.

The CDR3 DNA reads as TGTGCCAGCAGGATTACTACCGGCTCCTACAATGAGCAGTTCTTC. It codes for CASRITTGSYNEQFF. V gene TRBV7-9 combines with J gene TRBJ2-1; no reliable D call. CDR3 length: 15 amino acids. Germline loops: CDR1 SEHNR, CDR2 FQNEAQ (reference sequence). V gave up 6 bases and J gave up 0 bases, with 12 bases separating them.

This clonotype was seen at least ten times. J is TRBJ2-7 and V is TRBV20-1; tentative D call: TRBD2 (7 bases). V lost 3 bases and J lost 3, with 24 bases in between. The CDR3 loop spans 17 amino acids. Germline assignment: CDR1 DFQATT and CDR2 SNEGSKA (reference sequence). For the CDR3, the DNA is TGCAGTGCTAGCGGGGGGCCCGGCAACCGCTTCTTCTACGAGCAGTACTTC. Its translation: CSASGGPGNRFFYEQYF.

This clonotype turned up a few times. The CDR3 DNA sequence: TGTGCCAGTAGTCCCTTTTTAGGGGACATTAGAGATACGCAGTATTTT. Encoded protein: CASSPFLGDIRDTQYF. V gene TRBV19 combines with J gene TRBJ2-3, with a tentative D call TRBD1 (6 bases). The ends were cut back, 5 bases at V and 5 bases at J, with 20 bases in the middle. This CDR3 is built from 16 residues. CDR1 is LNHDA and CDR2 is SQIVND in the germline V gene (reference sequence). Complete variable domain (other parts from reference TRBV19 and TRBJ2-3): DGGITQSPKYLFRKEGQNVTLSCEQNLNHDAMYWYRQDPGQGLRLIYYSQIVNDFQKGDIAEGYSVSREKKESFPLTVTSAQKNPTAFYLCASSPFLGDIRDTQYFGPGTRLTVL.

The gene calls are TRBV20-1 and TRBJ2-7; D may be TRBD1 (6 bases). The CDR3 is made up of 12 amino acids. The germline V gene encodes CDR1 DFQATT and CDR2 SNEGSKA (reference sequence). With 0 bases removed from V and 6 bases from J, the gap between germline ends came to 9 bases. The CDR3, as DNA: TGCAGTGCTAGAGACAGGGGTGTCGAGCAGTACTTC. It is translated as CSARDRGVEQYF.

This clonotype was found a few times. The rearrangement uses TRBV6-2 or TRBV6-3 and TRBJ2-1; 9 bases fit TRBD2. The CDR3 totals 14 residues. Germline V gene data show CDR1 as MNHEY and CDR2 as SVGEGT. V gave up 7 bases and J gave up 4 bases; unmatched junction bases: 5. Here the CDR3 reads CASTEREEYNEQFF. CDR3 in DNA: TGTGCCAGCACCGAGCGGGAGGAATACAATGAGCAGTTCTTC.